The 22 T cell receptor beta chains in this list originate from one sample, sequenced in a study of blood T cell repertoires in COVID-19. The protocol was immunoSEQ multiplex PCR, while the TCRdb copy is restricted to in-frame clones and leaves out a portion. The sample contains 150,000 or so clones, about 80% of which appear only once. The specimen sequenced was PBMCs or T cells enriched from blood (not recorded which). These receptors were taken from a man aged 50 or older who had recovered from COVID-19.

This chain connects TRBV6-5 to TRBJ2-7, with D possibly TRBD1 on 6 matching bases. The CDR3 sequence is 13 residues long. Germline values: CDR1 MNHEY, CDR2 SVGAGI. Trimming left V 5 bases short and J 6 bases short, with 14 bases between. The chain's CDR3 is CASSTGYGGEQYF. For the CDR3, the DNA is TGTGCCAGCAGTACAGGGTACGGTGGCGAGCAGTACTTC.

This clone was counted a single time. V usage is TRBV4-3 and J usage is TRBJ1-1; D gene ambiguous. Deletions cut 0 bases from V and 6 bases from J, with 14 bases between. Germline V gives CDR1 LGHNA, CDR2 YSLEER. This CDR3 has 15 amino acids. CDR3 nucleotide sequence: TGCGCCAGCAGCCAAGATCGGTCCGATCCCTCTGAAGCTTTCTTT. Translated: CASSQDRSDPSEAFF.

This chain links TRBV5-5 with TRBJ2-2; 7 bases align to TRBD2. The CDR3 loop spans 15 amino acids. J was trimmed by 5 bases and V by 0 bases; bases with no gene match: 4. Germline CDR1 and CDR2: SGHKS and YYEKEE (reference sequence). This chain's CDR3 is CASSLGLGGTGELFF. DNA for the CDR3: TGTGCCAGCAGCTTGGGTTTGGGGGGGACCGGGGAGCTGTTTTTT.

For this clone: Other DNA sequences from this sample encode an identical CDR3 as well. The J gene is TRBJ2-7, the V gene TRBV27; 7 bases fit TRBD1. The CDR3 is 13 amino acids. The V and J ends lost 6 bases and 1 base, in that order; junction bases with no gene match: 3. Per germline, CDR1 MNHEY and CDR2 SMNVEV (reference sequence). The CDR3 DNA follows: TGTGCCAGCAGAAGACAGGGTTCCTACGAGCAGTACTTC. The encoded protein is CASRRQGSYEQYF.

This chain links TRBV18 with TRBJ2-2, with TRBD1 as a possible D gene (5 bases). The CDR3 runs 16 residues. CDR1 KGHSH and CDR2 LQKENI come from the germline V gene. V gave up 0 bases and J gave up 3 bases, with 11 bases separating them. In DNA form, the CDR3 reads TGTGCCAGCTCACCACCGTCCCGGACACACACCGGGGAGCTGTTTTTT. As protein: CASSPPSRTHTGELFF.

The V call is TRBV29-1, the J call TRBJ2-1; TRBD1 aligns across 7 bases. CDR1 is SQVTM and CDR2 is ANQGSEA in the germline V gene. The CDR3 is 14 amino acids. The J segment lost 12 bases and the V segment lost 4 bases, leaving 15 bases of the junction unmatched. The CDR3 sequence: CSVAADTGVSGQFF. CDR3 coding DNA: TGCAGCGTTGCGGCCGACACAGGGGTTTCAGGGCAGTTCTTC.

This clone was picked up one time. The CDR3 loop reads CASSLLPDRGAYNEQFF. For the CDR3, the DNA is TGTGCCAGCAGTTTACTCCCTGACAGGGGGGCCTACAATGAGCAGTTCTTC. J is TRBJ2-1 and V is TRBV27, with 9 nucleotides matching TRBD1. Germline V gene sequence: CDR1 MNHEY, CDR2 SMNVEV (reference sequence). V gave up 2 bases and J gave up 2 bases; unmatched junction bases: 7. The CDR3 runs to 17 residues.

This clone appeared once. CDR3 sequence: CASSETGDYGYTF. CDR3 sequence (DNA): TGTGCCAGCAGCGAAACAGGTGACTATGGCTACACCTTC. The chain recombines TRBV9 with TRBJ1-2, with a possible D match to TRBD1 (5 bases). V lost 3 bases to trimming and J lost 3 bases, with 9 bases between them. This CDR3 is built from 13 residues. Germline V gene data show CDR1 as SGDLS and CDR2 as YYNGEE.

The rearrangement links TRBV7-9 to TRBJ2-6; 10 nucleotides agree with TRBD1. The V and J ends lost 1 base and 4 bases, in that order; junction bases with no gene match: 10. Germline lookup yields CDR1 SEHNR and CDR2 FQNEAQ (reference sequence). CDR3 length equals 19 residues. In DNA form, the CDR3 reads TGTGCCAGCAGCTTAGAAATCAGGACAGGGGGTATGGGGGCCAACGTCCTGACTTTC. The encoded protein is CASSLEIRTGGMGANVLTF. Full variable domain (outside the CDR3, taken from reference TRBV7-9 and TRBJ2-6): DTGVSQNPRHKITKRGQNVTFRCDPISEHNRLYWYRQTLGQGPEFLTYFQNEAQLEKSRLLSDRFSAERPKGSFSTLEIQRTEQGDSAMYLCASSLEIRTGGMGANVLTFGAGSRLTVL.

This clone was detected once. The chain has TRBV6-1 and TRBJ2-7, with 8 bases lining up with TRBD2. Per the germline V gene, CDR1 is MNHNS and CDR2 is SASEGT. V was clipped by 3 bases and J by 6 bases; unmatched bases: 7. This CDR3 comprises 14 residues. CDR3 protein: CASSESGGAVEQYF. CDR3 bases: TGTGCCAGCAGTGAGAGCGGGGGAGCAGTCGAGCAGTACTTC.

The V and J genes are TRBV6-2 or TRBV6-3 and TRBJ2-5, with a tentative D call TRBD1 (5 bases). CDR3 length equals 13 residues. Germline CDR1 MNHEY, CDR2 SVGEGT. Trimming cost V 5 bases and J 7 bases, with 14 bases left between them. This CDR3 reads CASSPDTLWTQYF. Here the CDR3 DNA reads TGTGCCAGCAGTCCGGACACCCTGTGGACCCAGTACTTC.

The CDR3 reads CASSWQGKGNYGYTF. In nucleotides, the CDR3 is TGTGCCAGCAGTTGGCAGGGGAAGGGAAACTATGGCTACACCTTC. This chain uses TRBV6-5 with TRBJ1-2; weak D call: TRBD1 (6 bases). Germline V gene lookup returns CDR1 MNHEY and CDR2 SVGAGI. V was shortened by 4 bases and J by 2 bases, with 14 bases between the two germline ends. The CDR3 totals 15 residues.

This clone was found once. CDR3 bases: TGTGCCACCAGTGACGCTGACAGGGGCGCAGGTCAGCCCCAGCATTTT. It encodes CATSDADRGAGQPQHF. The chain employs TRBV24-1 and TRBJ1-5; 8 nucleotides align to TRBD1. Germline trimming cut 4 bases from V and 6 bases from J; bases unmatched to any gene: 10. Germline CDR1 is KGHDR and CDR2 is SFDVKD. The CDR3 has 16 residues.

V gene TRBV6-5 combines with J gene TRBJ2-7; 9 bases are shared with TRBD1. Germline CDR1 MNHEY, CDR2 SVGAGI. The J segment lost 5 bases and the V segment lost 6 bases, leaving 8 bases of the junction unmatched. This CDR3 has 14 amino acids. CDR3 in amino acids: CASRADRGMDEQYF. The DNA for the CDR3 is TGTGCCAGCAGGGCTGACAGGGGGATGGACGAGCAGTACTTC.

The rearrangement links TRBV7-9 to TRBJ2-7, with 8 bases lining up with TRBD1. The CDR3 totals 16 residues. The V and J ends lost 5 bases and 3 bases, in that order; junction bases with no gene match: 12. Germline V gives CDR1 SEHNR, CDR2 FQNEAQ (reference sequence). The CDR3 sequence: CASSPGTGGMLYEQYF. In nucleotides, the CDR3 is TGTGCCAGCAGCCCTGGGACAGGTGGAATGCTCTACGAGCAGTACTTC.

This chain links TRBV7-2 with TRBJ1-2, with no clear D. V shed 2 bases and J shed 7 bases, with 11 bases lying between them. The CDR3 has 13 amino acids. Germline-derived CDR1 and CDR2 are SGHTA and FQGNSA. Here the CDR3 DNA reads TGTGCCAGCAGCTTAAACTTGATCTCTGGCTACACCTTC. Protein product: CASSLNLISGYTF.

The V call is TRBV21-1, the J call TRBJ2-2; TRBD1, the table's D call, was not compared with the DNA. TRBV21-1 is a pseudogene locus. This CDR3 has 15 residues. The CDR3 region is CASTRTGGEGGELFF. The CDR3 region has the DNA TGTGCCAGCACGAGGACAGGGGGCGAGGGCGGGGAGCTGTTTTTT.

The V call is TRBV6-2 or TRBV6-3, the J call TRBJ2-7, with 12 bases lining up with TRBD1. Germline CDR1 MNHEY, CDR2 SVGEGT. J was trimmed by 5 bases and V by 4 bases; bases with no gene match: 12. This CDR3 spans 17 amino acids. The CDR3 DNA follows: TGTGCCAGCAGTTTACCCTCCATCGGGACAGGGGGCCACGAGCAGTACTTC. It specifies CASSLPSIGTGGHEQYF.

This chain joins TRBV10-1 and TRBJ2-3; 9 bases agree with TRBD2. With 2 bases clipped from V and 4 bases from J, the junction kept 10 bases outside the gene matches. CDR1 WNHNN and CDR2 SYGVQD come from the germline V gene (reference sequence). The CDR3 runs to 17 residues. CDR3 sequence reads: CASSETHLLAGADTQYF. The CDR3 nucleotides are TGCGCCAGCAGTGAGACTCACCTTTTAGCGGGGGCAGATACGCAGTATTTT.

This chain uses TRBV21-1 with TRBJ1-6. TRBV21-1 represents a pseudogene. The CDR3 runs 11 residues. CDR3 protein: CARRANSPLHF. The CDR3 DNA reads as TGTGCGCGGAGGGCTAATTCACCCCTCCACTTT.

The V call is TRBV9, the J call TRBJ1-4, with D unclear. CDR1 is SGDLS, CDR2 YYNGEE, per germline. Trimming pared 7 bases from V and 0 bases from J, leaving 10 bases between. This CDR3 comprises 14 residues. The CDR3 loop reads CASGSASTNEKLFF. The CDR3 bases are TGTGCCAGCGGTTCCGCGTCAACTAATGAAAAACTGTTTTTT.

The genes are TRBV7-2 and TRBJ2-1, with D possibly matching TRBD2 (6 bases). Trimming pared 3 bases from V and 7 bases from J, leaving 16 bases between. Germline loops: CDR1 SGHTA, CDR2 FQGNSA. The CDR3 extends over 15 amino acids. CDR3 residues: CASSFPKEGRNEQFF. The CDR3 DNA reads TGTGCCAGCAGCTTCCCAAAGGAGGGGCGGAATGAGCAGTTCTTC. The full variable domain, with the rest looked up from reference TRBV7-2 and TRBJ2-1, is GAGVSQSPSNKVTEKGKDVELRCDPISGHTALYWYRQSLGQGLEFLIYFQGNSAPDKSGLPSDRFSAERTGGSVSTLTIQRTQQEDSAVYLCASSFPKEGRNEQFFGPGTRLTVL.